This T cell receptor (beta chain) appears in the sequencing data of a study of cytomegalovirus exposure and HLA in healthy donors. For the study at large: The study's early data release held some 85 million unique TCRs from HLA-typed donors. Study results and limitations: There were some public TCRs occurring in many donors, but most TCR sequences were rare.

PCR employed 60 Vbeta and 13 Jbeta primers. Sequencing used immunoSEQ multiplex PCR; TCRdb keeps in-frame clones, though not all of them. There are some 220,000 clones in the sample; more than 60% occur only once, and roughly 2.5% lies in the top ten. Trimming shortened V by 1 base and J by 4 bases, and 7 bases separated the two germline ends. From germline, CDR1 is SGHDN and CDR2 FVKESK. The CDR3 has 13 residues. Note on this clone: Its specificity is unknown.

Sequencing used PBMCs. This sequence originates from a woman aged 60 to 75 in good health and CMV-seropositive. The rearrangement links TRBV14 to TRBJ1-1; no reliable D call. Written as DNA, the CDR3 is TGTGCCAGCAGCCAAGGCGCTCTCACTGAAGCTTTCTTT. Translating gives CASSQGALTEAFF.